This T cell receptor beta chain comes out of a study of circulating tumor DNA in untreated peripheral T-cell lymphoma. J was trimmed by 6 bases and V by 2 bases; bases with no gene match: 4. Germline CDR1 reads GTSNPN; CDR2 reads SVGIG (reference sequence). The CDR3 spans 14 residues. Some clones are missing from TCRdb's copy, which holds only in-frame ones; the method was immunoSEQ multiplex PCR. The sample records around 10,000 clones, roughly 80% being singletons. The sample was tumor tissue. This sequence was found in a human donor with peripheral T-cell lymphoma. The V call is TRBV30, the J call TRBJ2-2, with 9 nucleotides matching TRBD1. CDR3 sequence (DNA): TGTGCCTGGAGTCGGGGACAGGGTGCCGGGGAGCTGTTTTTT. It codes for CAWSRGQGAGELFF.